This T cell receptor (beta chain) was sequenced during a study of monozygotic twins with inflammatory bowel disease. Study-wide results and limits: Repertoire similarity was not found to differ between concordant and discordant twins, possibly from limited power. IBD patients, compared with healthy twins, shared fewer clonotypes with others (especially with disease activity). No single strong signal or clonotype associated with IBD was supported.

Notes on this clonotype: Its antigen is as yet unknown.

Using the 5' RACE reads, TCRdb records one entry per CDR3 protein without DNA. This sample carries some 440,000 distinct CDR3 sequences, with more than 2% going to the ten biggest clones. The CDR3 extends over 15 amino acids. From germline, CDR1 is SGHTA and CDR2 FQGTGA. RNA in its total form was extracted from whole blood, and T cells were not sorted. The sample taken for sequencing was blood. The sequence came from a human donor with ulcerative colitis or Crohn's disease, or a healthy co-twin of an affected twin (not recorded which). This chain uses TRBV7-3 with TRBJ2-2; TCRdb returns TRBD2, unconfirmable since there is no DNA. The CDR3 sequence is CASSLLAENTGELFF.